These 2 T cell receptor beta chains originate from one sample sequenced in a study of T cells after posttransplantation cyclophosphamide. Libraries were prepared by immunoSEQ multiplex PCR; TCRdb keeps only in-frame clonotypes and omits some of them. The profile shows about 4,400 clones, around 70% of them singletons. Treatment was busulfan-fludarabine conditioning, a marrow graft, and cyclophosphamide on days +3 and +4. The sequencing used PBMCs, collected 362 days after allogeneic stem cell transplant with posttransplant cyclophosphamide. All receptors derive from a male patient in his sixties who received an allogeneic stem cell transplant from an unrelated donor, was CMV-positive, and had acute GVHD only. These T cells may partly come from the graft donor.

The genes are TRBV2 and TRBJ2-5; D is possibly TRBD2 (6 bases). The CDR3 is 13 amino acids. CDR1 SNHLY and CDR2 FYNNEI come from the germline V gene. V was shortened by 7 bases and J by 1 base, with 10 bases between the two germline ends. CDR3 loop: CASTGAGQETQYF. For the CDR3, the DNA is TGTGCCAGCACCGGAGCGGGCCAAGAGACCCAGTACTTC. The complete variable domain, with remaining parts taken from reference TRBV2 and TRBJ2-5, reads EPEVTQTPSHQVTQMGQEVILRCVPISNHLYFYWYRQILGQKVEFLVSFYNNEISEKSEIFDDQFSVERPDGSNFTLKIRSTKLEDSAMYFCASTGAGQETQYFGPGTRLLVL.

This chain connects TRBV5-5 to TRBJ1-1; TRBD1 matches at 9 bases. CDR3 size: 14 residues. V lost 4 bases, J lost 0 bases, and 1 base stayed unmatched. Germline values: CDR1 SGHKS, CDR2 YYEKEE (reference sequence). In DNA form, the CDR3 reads TGTGCCAGCAGCCGGGACAGGGTGAACACTGAAGCTTTCTTT. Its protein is CASSRDRVNTEAFF.